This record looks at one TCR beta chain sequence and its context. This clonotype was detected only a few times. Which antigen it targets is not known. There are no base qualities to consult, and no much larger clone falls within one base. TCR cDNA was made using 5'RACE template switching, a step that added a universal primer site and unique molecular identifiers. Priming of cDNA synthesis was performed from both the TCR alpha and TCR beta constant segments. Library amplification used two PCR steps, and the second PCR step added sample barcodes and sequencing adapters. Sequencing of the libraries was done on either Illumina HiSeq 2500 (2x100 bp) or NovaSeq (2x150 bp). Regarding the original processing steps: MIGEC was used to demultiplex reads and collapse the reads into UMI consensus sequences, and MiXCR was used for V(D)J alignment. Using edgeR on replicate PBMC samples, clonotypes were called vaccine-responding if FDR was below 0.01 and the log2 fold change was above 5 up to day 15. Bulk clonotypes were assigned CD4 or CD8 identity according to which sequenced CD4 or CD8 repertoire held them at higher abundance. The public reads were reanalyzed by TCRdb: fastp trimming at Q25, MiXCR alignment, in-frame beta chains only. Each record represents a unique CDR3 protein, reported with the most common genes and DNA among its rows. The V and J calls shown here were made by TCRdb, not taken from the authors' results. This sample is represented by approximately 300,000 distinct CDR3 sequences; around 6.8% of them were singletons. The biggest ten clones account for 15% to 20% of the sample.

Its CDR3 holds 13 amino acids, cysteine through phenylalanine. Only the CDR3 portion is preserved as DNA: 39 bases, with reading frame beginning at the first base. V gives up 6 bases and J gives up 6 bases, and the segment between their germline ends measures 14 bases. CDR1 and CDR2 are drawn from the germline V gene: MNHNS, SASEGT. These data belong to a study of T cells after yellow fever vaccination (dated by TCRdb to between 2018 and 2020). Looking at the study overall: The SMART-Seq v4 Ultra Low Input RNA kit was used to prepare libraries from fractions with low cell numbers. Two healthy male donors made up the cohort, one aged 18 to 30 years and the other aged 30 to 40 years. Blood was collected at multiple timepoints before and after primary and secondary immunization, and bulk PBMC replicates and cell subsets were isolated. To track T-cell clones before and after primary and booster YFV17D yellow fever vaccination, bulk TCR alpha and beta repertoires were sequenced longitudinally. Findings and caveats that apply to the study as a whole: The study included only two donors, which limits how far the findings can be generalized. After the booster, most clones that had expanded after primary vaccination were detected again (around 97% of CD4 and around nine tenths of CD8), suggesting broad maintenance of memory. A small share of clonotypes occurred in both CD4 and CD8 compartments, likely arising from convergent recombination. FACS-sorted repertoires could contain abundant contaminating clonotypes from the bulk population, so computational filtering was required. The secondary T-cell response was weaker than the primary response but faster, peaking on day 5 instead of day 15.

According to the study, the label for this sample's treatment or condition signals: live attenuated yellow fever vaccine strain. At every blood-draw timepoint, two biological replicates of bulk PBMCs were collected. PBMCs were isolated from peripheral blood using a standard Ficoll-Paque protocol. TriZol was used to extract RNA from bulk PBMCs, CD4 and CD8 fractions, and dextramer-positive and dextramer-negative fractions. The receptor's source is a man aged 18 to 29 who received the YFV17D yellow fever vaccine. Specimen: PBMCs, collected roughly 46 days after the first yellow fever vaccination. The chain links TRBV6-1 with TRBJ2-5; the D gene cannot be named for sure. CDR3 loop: CASRSPGLQTQYF. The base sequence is TGTGCCAGCAGAAGCCCGGGCCTACAGACCCAGTACTTC.